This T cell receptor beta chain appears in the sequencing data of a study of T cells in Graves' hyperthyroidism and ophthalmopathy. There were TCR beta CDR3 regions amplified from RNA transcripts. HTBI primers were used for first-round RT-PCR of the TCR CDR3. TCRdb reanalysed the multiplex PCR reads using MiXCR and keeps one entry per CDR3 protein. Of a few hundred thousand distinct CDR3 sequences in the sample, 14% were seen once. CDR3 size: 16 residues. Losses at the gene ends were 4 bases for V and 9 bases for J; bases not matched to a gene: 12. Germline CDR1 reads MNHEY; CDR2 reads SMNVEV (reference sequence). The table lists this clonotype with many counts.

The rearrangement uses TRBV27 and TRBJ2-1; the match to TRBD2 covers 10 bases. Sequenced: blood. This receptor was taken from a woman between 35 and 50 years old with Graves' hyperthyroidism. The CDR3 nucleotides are TGTGCCAGCAGTTCCAACCTAGCGGGAGTTGGCGGTGAGCAGTTCTTC. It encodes CASSSNLAGVGGEQFF.